This TCR beta chain was retrieved from a study of neoadjuvant anti-PD-1 for oral cavity cancer listed by TCRdb under 2021. Context from the whole study: Before undergoing curative-intent surgical resection, most patients got three to four biweekly nivolumab doses at 3 mg/kg. Patients who did not progress were given a fourth nivolumab dose at about day 43 and had definitive surgical resection on days 50-56. Under RECIST 1.1, a patient counted as a responder if showing complete response, partial response or stable disease, and as a non-responder if showing progression. An approximately 30% response rate was observed in the parent correlative cohort, in which more than 9 patients were included. The paper's findings and limits, for the study overall: Higher pretreatment blood TCRbeta clonality and lower post-treatment tumor TCRbeta clonality were correlated with higher pretreatment blood Treg/Th17 ratios. Greater tumor shrinkage was correlated with larger post-treatment sizes of preexisting intratumoral clones, suggesting that expansion of preexisting clones contributed to response. Only three patients per response group were included in the TCR analyses, and the authors called for validation in larger cohorts.

According to the study, the label for this sample's time point signals: before neoadjuvant nivolumab. Patients had been newly diagnosed with stage II-IVA oral cavity squamous cell carcinoma, and no prior systemic or radiation treatment had been given to the patients. The cohort consisted of patients with HPV-negative, locally advanced oral cavity squamous cell carcinoma. Samples were obtained from a longitudinal correlative study of a single-arm phase II trial of neoadjuvant nivolumab in oral cavity squamous cell carcinoma. Genomic DNA-based TCRbeta sequencing was performed on subject-matched pre- and post-treatment PBMCs and tumors from three responders and three non-responders. Genomic DNA was isolated from tumor tissue using the Maxwell RSC DNA from Tissue kit. Tumor libraries used mostly approximately 4.4 ug of input genomic DNA for survey sequencing, with two replicates per sample. The immunoSEQ hsTCRbeta kit was used to prepare TCRbeta libraries according to the manufacturer's instructions. Sequencing of the completed libraries took place using an Illumina NovaSeq 6000 S4 flow cell after they had been pooled to roughly 3.2 nM. On the authors' methods: The immunoSEQ Analyzer handled quality control and preprocessing of the raw data. The analysis was restricted to productive rearrangements, with each unique CDR3 amino acid sequence defining a clonotype. Using the R package tcR, the researchers computed the Gini-Simpson index as their estimate of repertoire clonality. Student's t test was used to compare Gini indices, while Pearson correlation assessed associations with tumor size change. Held by TCRdb, this immuneACCESS table contains in-frame sequences only and omits some clones. Under half of the omission traces to an unresolved V gene where checked; the cause of the rest is unknown. From that table come the V and J calls and clone size; the DNA was used to work out D and trimming. Across this sample there are under 14,000 clones, with more than 45% seen only once. The ten most abundant clones make up over 20% of the sample.

In the germline V gene (reference sequence), CDR1 corresponds to MNHNY and CDR2 to SVGAGI. Reading from cysteine to phenylalanine, the CDR3 counts 15 amino acids. Only CDR3 DNA remains: 45 bases, in frame from the first base. Trimming accounts for 6 bases at V and 4 bases at J, while the number of junction bases matched to no gene is 9. A word on this clone: Which antigen it targets is not known. No base quality information exists; no much larger clone differs at one position.

In this chain, TRBV6-6 is recombined with TRBJ1-1, and 9 bases in between align with TRBD1. The receptor's source is a person between 40 and 85 years old with oral cavity squamous cell carcinoma. The specimen was tumor tissue, collected before nivolumab (anti-PD-1) treatment. This receptor carries the CDR3 CASRITGTGFTEAFF. In nucleotides, the sequence is TGTGCCAGCAGGATTACCGGGACAGGGTTCACTGAAGCTTTCTTT.